This TCR beta chain was captured in a study of blood T cell repertoires in COVID-19 (dated by TCRdb to 2018 to 2020). Background on the whole study: Samples from collaborators originated in the United States, Italy and Spain and spanned both the acute and convalescent phases of COVID-19. The repertoires were released in a freely available public database meant as a resource for research on the immune response to SARS-CoV-2. Samples were obtained from the ongoing ImmuneRACE study (first 160 participants) and from 1,254 subjects provided by 6 global collaborators. Sample metadata almost always included a de-identified subject ID, COVID-19 status, age in years and sex. Deeply sampled blood TCRbeta repertoires from subjects exposed to, actively infected with, or recovered from COVID-19 were included in the dataset. HLA class I and class II types, where available, came from metadata supplied by the sample provider rather than from assay-based typing. The material from the prospective study consisted of cDNA or gDNA derived from T cells, B-cell-depleted T cells, or PBMCs.

One collaborating source in Seattle enrolled patients during active infection and followed them longitudinally through the course of disease. Collaborating institutions collected whole blood in K2EDTA tubes following their own protocols. For TCRbeta analysis, collaborators shipped samples as frozen whole blood, isolated PBMCs, or DNA extracted from either of those sample types. Turning to this clone: It has no known antigen specificity. No base qualities exist here, and no much larger clone lies one base off it.

TCRbeta CDR3 regions were amplified from genomic DNA using the immunoSEQ Assay, a bias-controlled multiplex PCR. Turning to the authors' computational methods: The number of nucleated cells in each sample was estimated from the amplification of reference gene primers within the assay. To quantify the absolute abundance of each unique TCRbeta CDR3 rearrangement, sequence reads were collapsed and filtered. For each sample, productive Simpson clonality was calculated by taking the square root of Simpson's diversity index across productive rearrangements. Drawn from immuneACCESS, this table holds only the in-frame rearrangements with V and J called that TCRdb kept. Clones are partly lost; checked studies trace under half to an unresolved V gene and leave the rest unexplained. V, J and clone size are taken as reported in that table, and D and trimming were inferred from the DNA itself. For this sample the table gives under 550,000 clones, of which approximately 90% were detected only once. The ten most abundant clones make up roughly 0.84% of the sample.

Including the terminal cysteine and phenylalanine, the CDR3 comprises 14 residues. The read is trimmed to its CDR3 DNA, 42 bases read in frame from base 1. CDR1 and CDR2 were assigned from the germline V gene (reference sequence) as SGHNT and YYREEE. Trimming takes 0 bases off V and 10 bases off J; junction bases not matched to a gene: 3. Study-wide conclusions, independent of this receptor: Clinical and demographic metadata were provided uncurated, with the amount varying by source and participant.

The TCR originated in a man between 18 and 35 years old with COVID-19, enrolled during active disease. The V and J genes are TRBV5-4 and TRBJ2-1; TRBD2 agrees with 11 junctional bases. Sequencing used peripheral blood. The CDR3: CASSLGTSGQEQFF. DNA sequence: TGTGCCAGCAGCTTGGGGACTAGCGGGCAGGAGCAGTTCTTC.